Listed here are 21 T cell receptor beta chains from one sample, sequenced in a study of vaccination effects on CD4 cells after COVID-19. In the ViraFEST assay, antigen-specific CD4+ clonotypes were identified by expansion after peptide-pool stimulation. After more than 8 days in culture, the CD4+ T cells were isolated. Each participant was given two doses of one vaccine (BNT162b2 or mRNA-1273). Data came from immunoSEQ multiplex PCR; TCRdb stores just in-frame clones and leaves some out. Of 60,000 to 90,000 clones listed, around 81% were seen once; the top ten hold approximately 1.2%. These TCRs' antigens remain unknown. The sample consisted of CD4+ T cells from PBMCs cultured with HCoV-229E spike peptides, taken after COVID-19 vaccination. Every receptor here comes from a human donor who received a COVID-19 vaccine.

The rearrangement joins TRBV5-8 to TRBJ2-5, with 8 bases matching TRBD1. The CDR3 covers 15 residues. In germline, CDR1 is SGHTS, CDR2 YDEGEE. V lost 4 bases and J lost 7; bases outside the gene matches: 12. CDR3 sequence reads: CASSPRGTGMGTQYF. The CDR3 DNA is TGTGCCAGCAGCCCACGGGGGACAGGAATGGGGACCCAGTACTTC.

This CDR3 is CASSTRQGNTEAFF. Written as DNA, the CDR3 is TGTGCCAGCAGCACCCGACAGGGTAACACTGAAGCTTTCTTT. This chain links TRBV7-2 with TRBJ1-1; 7 bases line up with TRBD1. Trimming took 5 bases from V and 2 from J; bases not matched to a gene: 5. Germline V gene sequence: CDR1 SGHTA, CDR2 FQGNSA. The CDR3 covers 14 residues.

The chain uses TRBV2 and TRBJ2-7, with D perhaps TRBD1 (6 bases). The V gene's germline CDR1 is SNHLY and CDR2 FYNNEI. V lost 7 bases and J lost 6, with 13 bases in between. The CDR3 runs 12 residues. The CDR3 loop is CASTRDISEQYV. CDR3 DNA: TGTGCCAGCACCCGGGACATATCCGAGCAGTACGTC.

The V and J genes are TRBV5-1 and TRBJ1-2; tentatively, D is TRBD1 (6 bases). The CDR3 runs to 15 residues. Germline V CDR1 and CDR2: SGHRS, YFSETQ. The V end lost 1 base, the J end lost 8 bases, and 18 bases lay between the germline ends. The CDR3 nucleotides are TGCGCCAGCAGCTTGACAGGGAAGGCTGTTGGAGGCTACACCTTC. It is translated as CASSLTGKAVGGYTF.

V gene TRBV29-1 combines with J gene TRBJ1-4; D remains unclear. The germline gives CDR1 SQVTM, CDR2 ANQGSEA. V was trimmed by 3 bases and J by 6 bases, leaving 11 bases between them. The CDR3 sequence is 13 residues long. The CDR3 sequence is CSVEADDYEKLFF. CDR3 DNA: TGCAGCGTTGAGGCAGATGACTATGAAAAACTGTTTTTT.

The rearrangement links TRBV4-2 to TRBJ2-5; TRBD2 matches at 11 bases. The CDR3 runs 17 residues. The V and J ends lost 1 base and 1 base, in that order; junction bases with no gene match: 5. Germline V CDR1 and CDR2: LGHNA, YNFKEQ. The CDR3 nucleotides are TGTGCCAGCAGCCAAGGTAGCGGGGGGGACTTCCAAGAGACCCAGTACTTC. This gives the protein CASSQGSGGDFQETQYF.

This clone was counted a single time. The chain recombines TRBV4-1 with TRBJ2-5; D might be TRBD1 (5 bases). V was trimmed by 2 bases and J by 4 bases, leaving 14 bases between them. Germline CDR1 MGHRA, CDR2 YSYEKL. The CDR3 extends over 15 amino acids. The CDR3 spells CASSQLGQGRETQYF. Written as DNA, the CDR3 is TGCGCCAGCAGCCAACTCGGGCAGGGAAGAGAGACCCAGTACTTC.

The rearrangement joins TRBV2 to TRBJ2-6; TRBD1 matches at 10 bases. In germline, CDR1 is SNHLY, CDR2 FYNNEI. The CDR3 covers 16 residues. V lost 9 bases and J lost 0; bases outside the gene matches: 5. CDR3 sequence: CARGTGAYSGANVLTF. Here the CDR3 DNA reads TGTGCCAGGGGGACAGGGGCGTACTCTGGGGCCAACGTCCTGACTTTC.

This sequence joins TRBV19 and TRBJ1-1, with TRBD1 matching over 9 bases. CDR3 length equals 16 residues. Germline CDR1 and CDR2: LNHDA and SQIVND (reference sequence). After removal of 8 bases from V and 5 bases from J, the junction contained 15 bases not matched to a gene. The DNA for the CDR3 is TGTGCCAGTCGAAAAACAGGGGGCTGGGAGGGGACTGAAGCTTTCTTT. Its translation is CASRKTGGWEGTEAFF. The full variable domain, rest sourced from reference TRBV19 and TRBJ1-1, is DGGITQSPKYLFRKEGQNVTLSCEQNLNHDAMYWYRQDPGQGLRLIYYSQIVNDFQKGDIAEGYSVSREKKESFPLTVTSAQKNPTAFYLCASRKTGGWEGTEAFFGQGTRLTVV.

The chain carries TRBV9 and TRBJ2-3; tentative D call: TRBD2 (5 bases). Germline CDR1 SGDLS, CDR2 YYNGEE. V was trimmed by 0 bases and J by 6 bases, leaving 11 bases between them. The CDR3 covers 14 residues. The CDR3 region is CASSVGGSMDTQYF. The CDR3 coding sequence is TGTGCCAGCAGCGTAGGAGGGTCGATGGATACGCAGTATTTT.

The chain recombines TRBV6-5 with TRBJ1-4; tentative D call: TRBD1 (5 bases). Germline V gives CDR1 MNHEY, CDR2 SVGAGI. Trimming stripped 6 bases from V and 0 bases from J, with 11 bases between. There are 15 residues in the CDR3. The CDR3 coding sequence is TGTGCCAGCAGCTTCTTGGGGGCAACTAATGAAAAACTGTTTTTT. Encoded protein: CASSFLGATNEKLFF.

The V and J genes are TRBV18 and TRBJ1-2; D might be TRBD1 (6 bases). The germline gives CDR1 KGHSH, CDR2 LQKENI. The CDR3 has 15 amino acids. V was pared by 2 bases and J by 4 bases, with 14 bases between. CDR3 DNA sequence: TGTGCCAGCTCACCAGATCGACAGGTTCCCTATGGCTACACCTTC. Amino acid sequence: CASSPDRQVPYGYTF.

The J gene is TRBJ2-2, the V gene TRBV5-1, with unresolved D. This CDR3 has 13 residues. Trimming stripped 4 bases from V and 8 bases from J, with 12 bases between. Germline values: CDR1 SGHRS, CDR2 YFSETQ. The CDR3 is CASSESQPGELFF. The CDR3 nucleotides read TGCGCCAGCAGCGAGTCTCAGCCAGGGGAGCTGTTTTTT.

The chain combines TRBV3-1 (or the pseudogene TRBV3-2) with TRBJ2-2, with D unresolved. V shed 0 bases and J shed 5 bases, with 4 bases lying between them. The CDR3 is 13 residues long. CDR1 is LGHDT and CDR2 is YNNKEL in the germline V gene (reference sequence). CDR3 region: CASSQDWTGELFF. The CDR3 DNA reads TGTGCCAGCAGCCAAGACTGGACCGGGGAGCTGTTTTTT.

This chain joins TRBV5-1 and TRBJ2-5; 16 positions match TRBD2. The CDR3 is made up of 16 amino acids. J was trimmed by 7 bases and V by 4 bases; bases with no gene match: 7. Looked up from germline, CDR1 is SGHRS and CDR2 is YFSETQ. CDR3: CASSPGLAGGSGTQYF. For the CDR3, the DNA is TGCGCCAGCAGCCCGGGACTAGCGGGGGGGTCTGGGACCCAGTACTTC.

The DNA for the CDR3 is TGTGCCAGCAGTCACACCAGCGGGACTTCGGGCGAGCAGTACGTC. Amino acids: CASSHTSGTSGEQYV. The chain has TRBV6-6 and TRBJ2-7; 7 bases align to TRBD2. Per the germline V gene, CDR1 is MNHNY and CDR2 is SVGAGI (reference sequence). This CDR3 is built from 15 residues. Germline trimming cut 5 bases from V and 6 bases from J; bases unmatched to any gene: 13.

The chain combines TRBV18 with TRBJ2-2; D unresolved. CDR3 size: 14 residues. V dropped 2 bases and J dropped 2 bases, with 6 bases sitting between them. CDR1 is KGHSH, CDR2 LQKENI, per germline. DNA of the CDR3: TGTGCCAGCTCACCAAGCGCAAACACCGGGGAGCTGTTTTTT. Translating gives CASSPSANTGELFF.

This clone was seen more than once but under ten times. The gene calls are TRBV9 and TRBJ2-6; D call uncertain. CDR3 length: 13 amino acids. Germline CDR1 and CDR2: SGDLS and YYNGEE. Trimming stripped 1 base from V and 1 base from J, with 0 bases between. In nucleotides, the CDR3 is TGTGCCAGCAGCGTATCTGGGGCCAACGTCCTGACTTTC. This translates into CASSVSGANVLTF.

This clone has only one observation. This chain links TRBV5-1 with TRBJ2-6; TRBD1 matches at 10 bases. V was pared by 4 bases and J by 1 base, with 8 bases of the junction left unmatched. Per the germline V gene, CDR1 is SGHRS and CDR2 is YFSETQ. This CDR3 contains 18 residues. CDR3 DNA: TGCGCCAGCAGCAGGGGACAGGGGACTTTATCTGGGGCCAACGTCCTGACTTTC. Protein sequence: CASSRGQGTLSGANVLTF. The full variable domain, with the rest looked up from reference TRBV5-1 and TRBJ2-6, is KAGVTQTPRYLIKTRGQQVTLSCSPISGHRSVSWYQQTPGQGLQFLFEYFSETQRNKGNFPGRFSGRQFSNSRSEMNVSTLELGDSALYLCASSRGQGTLSGANVLTFGAGSRLTVL.

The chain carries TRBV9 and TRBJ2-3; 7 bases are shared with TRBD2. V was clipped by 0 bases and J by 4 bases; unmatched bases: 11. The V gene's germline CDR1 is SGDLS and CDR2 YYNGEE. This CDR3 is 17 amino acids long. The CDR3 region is CASSVDAKRDRPDTQYF. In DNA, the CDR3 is TGTGCCAGCAGCGTAGATGCTAAGCGGGATCGACCAGATACGCAGTATTTT.

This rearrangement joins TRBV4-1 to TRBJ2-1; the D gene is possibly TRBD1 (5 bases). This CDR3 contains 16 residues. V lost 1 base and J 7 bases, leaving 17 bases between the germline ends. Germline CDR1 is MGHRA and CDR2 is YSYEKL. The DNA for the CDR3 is TGCGCCAGCAGCCAAGGGACCCGACAGATTCAGAATGAGCAGTTCTTC. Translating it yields CASSQGTRQIQNEQFF.